This section outlines one T cell receptor beta chain sequence together with its context. Its antigen remains unknown. Assay: immunoSEQ multiplex PCR; the TCRdb copy retains only in-frame clones and omits some. The table shows over 7,000 clones, with 88% occurring only once. This sample was included in a study of chemoradiotherapy in HPV16-positive cancers. On the study more broadly: Candidate HPV-specific T-cell clones and common TCR motifs came from functional assays in a couple of HPV16-positive patients.

J lost 4 bases, V lost 2 bases, and 7 bases had no gene match. The CDR3 spans 15 residues. Germline V gives CDR1 KGHSH, CDR2 LQKENI. Study results and caveats: Candidate HPV-specific clones and E7-related TCR motifs grew in tumor during treatment. Better recurrence-free survival went with HPV-responsive T-cell expansion in HPV16-positive patients.

Sequenced here: tumor tissue, sampled from a patient who underwent chemoradiotherapy. V and J are TRBV18 and TRBJ1-1; TRBD1 matches 7 bases. The sequence came from a human donor with HPV-associated anogenital cancer. CDR3 in amino acids: CASSPVTGTSTEAFF. In DNA form, the CDR3 reads TGTGCCAGCTCACCAGTGACAGGGACCAGCACTGAAGCTTTCTTT. The whole variable domain, filled in from reference TRBV18 and TRBJ1-1, reads NAGVMQNPRHLVRRRGQEARLRCSPMKGHSHVYWYRQLPEEGLKFMVYLQKENIIDESGMPKERFSAEFPKEGPSILRIQQVVRGDSAAYFCASSPVTGTSTEAFFGQGTRLTVV.